This T cell receptor beta chain was retrieved from a study of beta chain features in type 1 diabetes. Of the isolated RNA, all was reverse transcribed, and so the sequenced material was expressed TCRB transcripts. Generated by immunoSEQ multiplex PCR, the TCRdb table keeps only in-frame clones and is missing some. Altogether a few hundred thousand clones are present, around 24% being singletons, with the ten largest covering 0.012%. As for this clone: Its antigen is as yet unknown.

Study results and caveats: Moderately but significantly shorter TCRB CDR3s were found in Type 1 diabetes patients in all four CD4+ subsets.

A sort by CD45RO/CCR7/CD25/CD127/CD95/CD27 yielded CD4+ naive, central memory, regulatory and stem cell-like memory cells. The specimen sequenced was naive CD4+ T cells from blood. The sequence was collected from a woman in her 30s with type 1 diabetes.

The CDR3 is CASSRGSGNTIYF. The CDR3 nucleotides are TGTGCCAGCAGCCGAGGCTCTGGAAACACCATATATTTT. The chain combines TRBV5-6 with TRBJ1-3, with unresolved D. Trimming stripped 4 bases from V and 0 bases from J, with 5 bases between. Germline-derived CDR1 and CDR2 are SGHDT and YYEEEE. CDR3 size: 13 residues.